This record looks at one T cell receptor (beta chain) sequence and its context. CDR1 is SEHNR, CDR2 FQNEAQ, per germline (reference sequence). The ends were cut back, 3 bases at V and 10 bases at J, with 15 bases in the middle. This CDR3 is built from 13 residues. This entry is derived from a study of OX40 agonist ivuxolimab in advanced cancers. Turning to the study itself: People in dose escalation had one of these cancers: hepatocellular carcinoma, melanoma, renal cell or head and neck cancer. Participants averaged roughly 57 years of age (range about 23 to 80) and were around 80% male.

People who had autoimmune disease history or systemic immunosuppression were excluded. Clones were sequenced by immunoSEQ multiplex PCR, and TCRdb holds only the in-frame ones, with some missing. The table has roughly 100,000 clones, about 92% seen once. This receptor was identified in an adult with an advanced solid tumor such as melanoma, head and neck, liver or kidney cancer. Sequencing used CD4+ or CD8+ T cells sorted from blood, obtained in a trial of the OX40 agonist ivuxolimab. This chain joins TRBV7-9 and TRBJ1-1, with D possibly matching TRBD1 (6 bases). CDR3 loop: CASSLVQGGGAFF. As DNA, the CDR3 is TGTGCCAGCAGCTTGGTACAGGGTGGGGGAGCTTTCTTT.